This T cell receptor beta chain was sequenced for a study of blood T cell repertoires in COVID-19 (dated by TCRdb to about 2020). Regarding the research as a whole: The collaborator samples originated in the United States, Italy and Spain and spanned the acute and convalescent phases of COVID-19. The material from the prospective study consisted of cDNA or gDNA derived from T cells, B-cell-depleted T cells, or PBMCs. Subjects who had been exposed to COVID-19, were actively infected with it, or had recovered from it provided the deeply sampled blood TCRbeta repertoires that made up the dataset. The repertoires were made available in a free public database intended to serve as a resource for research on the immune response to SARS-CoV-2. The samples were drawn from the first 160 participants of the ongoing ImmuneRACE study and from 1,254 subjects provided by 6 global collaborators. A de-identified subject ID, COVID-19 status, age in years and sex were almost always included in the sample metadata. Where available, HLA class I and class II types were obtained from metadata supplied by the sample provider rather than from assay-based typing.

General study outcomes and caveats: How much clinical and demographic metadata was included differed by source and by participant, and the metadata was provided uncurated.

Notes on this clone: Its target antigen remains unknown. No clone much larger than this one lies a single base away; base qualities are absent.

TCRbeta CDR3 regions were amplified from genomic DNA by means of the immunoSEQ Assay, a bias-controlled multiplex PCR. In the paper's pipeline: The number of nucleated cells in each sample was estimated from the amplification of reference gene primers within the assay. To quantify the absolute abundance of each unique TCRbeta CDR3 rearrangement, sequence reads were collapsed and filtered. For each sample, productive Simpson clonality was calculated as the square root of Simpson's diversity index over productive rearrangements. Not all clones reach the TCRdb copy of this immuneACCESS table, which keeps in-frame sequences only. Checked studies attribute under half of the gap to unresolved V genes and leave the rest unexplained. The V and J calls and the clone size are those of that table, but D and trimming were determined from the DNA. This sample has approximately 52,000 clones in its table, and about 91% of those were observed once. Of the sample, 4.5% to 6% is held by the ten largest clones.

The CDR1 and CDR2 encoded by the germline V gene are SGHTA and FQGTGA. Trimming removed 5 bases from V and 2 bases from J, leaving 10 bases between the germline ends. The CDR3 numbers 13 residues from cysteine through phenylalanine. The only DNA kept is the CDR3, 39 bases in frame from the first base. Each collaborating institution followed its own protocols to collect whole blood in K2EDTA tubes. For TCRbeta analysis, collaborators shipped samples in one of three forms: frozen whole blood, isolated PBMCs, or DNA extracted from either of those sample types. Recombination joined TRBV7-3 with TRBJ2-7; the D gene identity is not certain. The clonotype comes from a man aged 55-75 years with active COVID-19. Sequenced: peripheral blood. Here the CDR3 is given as CASSPDNTYEQYF. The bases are TGTGCCAGCAGCCCCGACAACACCTACGAGCAGTACTTC. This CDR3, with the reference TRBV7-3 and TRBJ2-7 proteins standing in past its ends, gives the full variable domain GAGVSQTPSNKVTEKGKYVELRCDPISGHTALYWYRQSLGQGPEFLIYFQGTGAADDSGLPNDRFFAVRPEGSVSTLKIQRTERGDSAVYLCASSPDNTYEQYFGPGTRLTVT.